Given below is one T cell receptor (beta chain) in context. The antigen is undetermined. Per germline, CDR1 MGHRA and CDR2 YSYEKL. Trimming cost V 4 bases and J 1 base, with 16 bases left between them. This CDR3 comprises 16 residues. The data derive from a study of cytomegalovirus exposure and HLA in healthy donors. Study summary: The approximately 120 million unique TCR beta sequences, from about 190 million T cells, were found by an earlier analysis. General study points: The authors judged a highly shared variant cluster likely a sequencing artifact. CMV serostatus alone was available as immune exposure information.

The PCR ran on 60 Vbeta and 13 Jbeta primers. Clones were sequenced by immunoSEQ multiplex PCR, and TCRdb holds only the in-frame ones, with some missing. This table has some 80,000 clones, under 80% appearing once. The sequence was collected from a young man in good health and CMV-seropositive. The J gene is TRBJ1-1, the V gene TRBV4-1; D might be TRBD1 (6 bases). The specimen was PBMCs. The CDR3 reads CASSLTRTVPNTEAFF. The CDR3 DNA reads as TGCGCCAGCAGCCTGACAAGGACAGTACCGAACACTGAAGCTTTCTTT.